The entry below describes one T cell receptor (beta chain). The antigen remains unidentified. Repertoires were generated with immunoSEQ multiplex PCR, while TCRdb's copy carries only in-frame clones and drops some. This sample has 11,000 to 15,000 clones; approximately 90% occur once, and the top ten carry approximately 2.6%. This specimen comes from a study of chemoradiotherapy in HPV16-positive cancers. Findings and limits, study-wide: During treatment, candidate HPV-specific clones and E7-related motifs expanded in tumor.

Germline V gene data show CDR1 as LGHNA and CDR2 as YNFKEQ. The length of the CDR3 is 15 residues. The V end lost 2 bases, the J end lost 4 bases, and 15 bases lay between the germline ends. The clonotype originates from a human donor with HPV-associated anogenital cancer. The gene calls are TRBV4-2 and TRBJ2-7; a weak D match, TRBD1 (5 bases). Here the sequenced sample was blood, taken from a patient who underwent chemoradiotherapy. The CDR3 protein is CASSQLRPRGYEQYF. The CDR3 coding sequence is TGTGCCAGCAGCCAACTTCGGCCAAGGGGTTACGAGCAGTACTTC.